A single TCR beta chain is shown here with its context. Its specificity is unknown. PCR amplification relied on 60 Vbeta primers (plus 13 Jbeta primers). Here immunoSEQ multiplex PCR was the method, and the copy in TCRdb shows in-frame clones only, minus some. The sample data list roughly 120,000 clones. This CDR3 comprises 15 residues. The V gene end was trimmed by 4 bases and the J gene end by 1 base; junction bases not matched to a gene: 5. In germline, CDR1 is MDHEN, CDR2 SYDVKM. This record belongs to a study of cytomegalovirus exposure and HLA in healthy donors. Study outcomes and limitations: An Asian-associated ancestry cluster reportedly showed fewer N-insertions than the approximately 700-donor mean in a later analysis. High sensitivity and specificity were reportedly achieved when the classifier diagnosed cytomegalovirus status. In an earlier analysis, about 87% or about 30%: the productive usage of most TCR beta V segments.

The chain joins TRBV28 to TRBJ1-1; 8 bases fit TRBD1. This sequence was found in a man aged 18 to 35 in good health and CMV-seronegative. Sequenced sample: PBMCs. CDR3 DNA: TGTGCCAGCAGTTCAGAGGGGACAGGGAACACTGAAGCTTTCTTT. It encodes CASSSEGTGNTEAFF.